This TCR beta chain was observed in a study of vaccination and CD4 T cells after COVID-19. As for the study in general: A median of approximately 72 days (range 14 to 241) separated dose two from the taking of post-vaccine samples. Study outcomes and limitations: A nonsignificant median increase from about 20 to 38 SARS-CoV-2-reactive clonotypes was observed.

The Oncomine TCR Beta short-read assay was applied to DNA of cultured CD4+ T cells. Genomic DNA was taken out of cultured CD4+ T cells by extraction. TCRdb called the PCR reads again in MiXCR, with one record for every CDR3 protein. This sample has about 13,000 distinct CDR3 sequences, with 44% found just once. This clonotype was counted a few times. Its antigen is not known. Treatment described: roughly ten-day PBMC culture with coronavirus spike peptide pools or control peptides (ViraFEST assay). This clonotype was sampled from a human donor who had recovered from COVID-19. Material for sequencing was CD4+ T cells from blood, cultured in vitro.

The CDR3 nucleotides are TGTGCCAGCAGTTTAGAAGGCCGGGCCCCCTACAATGAGCAGTTCTTC. Protein product: CASSLEGRAPYNEQFF. The chain combines TRBV27 with TRBJ2-1; D gene ambiguous. CDR1 MNHEY and CDR2 SMNVEV come from the germline V gene (reference sequence). CDR3 length: 16 residues. Trimming removed 2 bases at V and 2 bases at J, with 13 bases between.